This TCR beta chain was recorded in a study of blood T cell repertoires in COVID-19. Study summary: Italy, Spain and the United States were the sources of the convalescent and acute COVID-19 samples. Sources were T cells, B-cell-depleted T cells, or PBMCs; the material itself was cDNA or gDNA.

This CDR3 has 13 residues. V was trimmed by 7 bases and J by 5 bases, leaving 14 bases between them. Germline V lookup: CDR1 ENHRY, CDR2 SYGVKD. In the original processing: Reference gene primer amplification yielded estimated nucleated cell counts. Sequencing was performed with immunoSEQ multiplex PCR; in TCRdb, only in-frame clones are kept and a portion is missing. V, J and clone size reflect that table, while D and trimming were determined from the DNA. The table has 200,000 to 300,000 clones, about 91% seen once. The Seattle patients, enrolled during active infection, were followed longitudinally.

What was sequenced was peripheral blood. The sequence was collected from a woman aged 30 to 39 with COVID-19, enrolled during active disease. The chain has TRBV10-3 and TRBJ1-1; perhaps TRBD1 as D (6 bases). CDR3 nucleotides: TGTGCCATCAAGCGGGACACCATGACTGAAGCTTTCTTT. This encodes CAIKRDTMTEAFF.